One and the same sample provided the 14 T cell receptor beta chains below, sequenced in a study of graft-versus-host responses after intestinal transplantation. Only in-frame clones appear in the TCRdb table, and some are missing; sequencing was by immunoSEQ multiplex PCR. The sample comprises about 94,000 clones, about 91% of which are singletons, and 0.4% to 0.5% rests with the top ten. The antigens for these receptors are not known. The sequences come from unstimulated CD8+ T cells sorted from spleen or lymph node cells, collected before intestinal transplant. The source of these receptors is a human donor who received an intestinal transplant.

This chain uses TRBV6-5 with TRBJ2-6; D not certain. Deletions cut 2 bases from V and 0 bases from J, with 5 bases between. The CDR3 runs 15 residues. From germline, CDR1 is MNHEY and CDR2 SVGAGI. The CDR3 sequence: CASSYRPSGANVLTF. Here the CDR3 DNA reads TGTGCCAGCAGTTACCGTCCCTCTGGGGCCAACGTCCTGACTTTC.

V is TRBV28 and J is TRBJ2-5, with TRBD2 matching over 8 bases. The DNA end is a closer match to TRBJ2-7, so the J assignment may be wrong. Germline V gene sequence: CDR1 MDHEN, CDR2 SYDVKM. The CDR3 runs 14 residues. The CDR3 nucleotides are TGTGCCAGCGTAAGGAGCGGGAGTGAATACGAGCAGTACTTC. This sequence encodes CASVRSGSEYEQYF.

This chain joins TRBV5-1 and TRBJ1-1; possibly TRBD1 for D (6 bases). In germline, CDR1 is SGHRS, CDR2 YFSETQ. The length of the CDR3 is 16 residues. Trimming removed 0 bases from V and 1 base from J, with 13 bases in between. The chain's CDR3 is CASSLVPDSQNTEAFF. Written as DNA, the CDR3 is TGCGCCAGCAGCTTGGTTCCGGACAGCCAGAACACTGAAGCTTTCTTT.

This sequence joins TRBV19 and TRBJ1-2; tentative D call: TRBD1 (6 bases). Germline-derived CDR1 and CDR2 are LNHDA and SQIVND (reference sequence). The CDR3 sequence is 16 residues long. Trimming removed 7 bases from V and 4 bases from J, with 22 bases in between. The CDR3 DNA is TGTGCCAGTACCTATATGGGGGACAAGGTCGGCTATGGCTACACCTTC. This gives the protein CASTYMGDKVGYGYTF.

The V gene is TRBV5-6, the J gene TRBJ2-3; D is perhaps TRBD1 (6 bases). The CDR3 is made up of 13 amino acids. Germline lookup yields CDR1 SGHDT and CDR2 YYEEEE. V was shortened by 3 bases and J by 5 bases, with 10 bases between the two germline ends. The CDR3 here is CASSWGRRDTQYF. As DNA, the CDR3 is TGTGCCAGCAGCTGGGGGCGGAGAGATACGCAGTATTTT.

This clone was detected a few times. The chain links TRBV27 to TRBJ2-7; 8 nucleotides match TRBD2. V lost 6 bases, J lost 2 bases, and 6 bases stayed unmatched. The CDR3 runs 14 residues. The germline V gene has CDR1 MNHEY and CDR2 SMNVEV (reference sequence). As DNA, the CDR3 is TGTGCCAGCAGCCGACTAGCGTTCACCTACGAGCAGTACTTC. Protein sequence: CASSRLAFTYEQYF.

The gene calls are TRBV6-5 and TRBJ1-6; D remains unclear. The CDR3 sequence is 14 residues long. V was shortened by 2 bases and J by 10 bases, with 12 bases between the two germline ends. Germline assignment: CDR1 MNHEY and CDR2 SVGAGI. The CDR3 nucleotides are TGTGCCAGCAGTTACGACCCCCCGGGGTCACCCCTCCACTTT. This gives the protein CASSYDPPGSPLHF.

The chain employs TRBV30 and TRBJ1-4; D is perhaps TRBD1 (6 bases). CDR1 GTSNPN and CDR2 SVGIG come from the germline V gene (reference sequence). The ends were cut back, 0 bases at V and 3 bases at J, with 11 bases in the middle. CDR3 length equals 15 residues. CDR3 in DNA: TGTGCCTGGAGTGTACGGCCAGGGGCTAATGAAAAACTGTTTTTT. Its protein product is CAWSVRPGANEKLFF.

The CDR3 nucleotides read TGTGCCAGCAGTGCAGACTTGAACCAAGAGACCCAGTACTTC. Encoded protein: CASSADLNQETQYF. This chain links TRBV6-1 with TRBJ2-5; D is uncertain. V was trimmed by 4 bases and J by 0 bases, leaving 9 bases between them. This CDR3 is built from 14 residues. Per germline, CDR1 MNHNS and CDR2 SASEGT.

The chain carries TRBV7-2 and TRBJ2-7, with TRBD2 matching 10 bases. The CDR3 contains 15 residues. Per the germline V gene, CDR1 is SGHTA and CDR2 is FQGNSA. The J segment lost 7 bases and the V segment lost 2 bases, leaving 8 bases of the junction unmatched. This CDR3 is CASSLTTSGAWEQYF. The CDR3 DNA reads as TGTGCCAGCAGCTTAACTACTAGCGGGGCCTGGGAGCAGTACTTC.

The chain combines TRBV7-9 with TRBJ2-7, with 9 bases lining up with TRBD1. Germline assignment: CDR1 SEHNR and CDR2 FQNEAQ (reference sequence). The CDR3 spans 15 residues. V shed 1 base and J 5 bases; nucleotides not matched to a gene: 6. The DNA of the CDR3 is TGTGCCAGCAGCTTAGTGGGACAGGGAATAAACGAGCAGTACTTC. It specifies CASSLVGQGINEQYF.

This chain connects TRBV6-5 to TRBJ1-1; 7 bases are shared with TRBD1. Per the germline V gene, CDR1 is MNHEY and CDR2 is SVGAGI. V was pared by 6 bases and J by 3 bases, with 4 bases of the junction left unmatched. The length of the CDR3 is 13 residues. CDR3 DNA: TGTGCCAGCAGGAGACAGGGTTACACTGAAGCTTTCTTT. It is translated as CASRRQGYTEAFF.

The V call is TRBV7-6, the J call TRBJ1-1, with a possible D match to TRBD1 (6 bases). The V and J ends lost 4 bases and 8 bases respectively, with 8 bases between them. The V gene's germline CDR1 is SGHVS and CDR2 FNYEAQ. The CDR3 has 11 residues. The CDR3 coding sequence is TGTGCCAGCAGCTCGGGGACAGAAGCTTTCTTT. Its protein product is CASSSGTEAFF.

The chain has TRBV5-1 and TRBJ2-5; 7 bases match TRBD2. J was trimmed by 1 base and V by 3 bases; bases with no gene match: 6. The CDR3 is 15 residues long. Germline-derived CDR1 and CDR2 are SGHRS and YFSETQ. CDR3 region: CASSSTRTSQETQYF. As DNA, the CDR3 is TGCGCCAGCAGCTCAACGCGGACTAGCCAAGAGACCCAGTACTTC.